The sample holds one count of the clone carrying this T cell receptor beta chain. Its target is not known. In the same sample, other DNA sequences code for this CDR3. The CDR3 consists of 12 residues. Germline CDR1 is SGHAT and CDR2 is FQNNGV. V was pared by 1 base and J by 3 bases, with 4 bases between. This sample is part of a study of cytomegalovirus exposure and HLA in healthy donors. Study-wide results and limits: Of the V segments, some could not be distinguished, including TRBV6-2 and TRBV6-3, and were excluded. Rare TCR sequences dominated, though some public TCRs recurred in many donors.

Both 60 Vbeta primers and 13 Jbeta primers went into the PCR. Some clones are missing from TCRdb's copy, which holds only in-frame ones; the method was immunoSEQ multiplex PCR. Of 150,000 or so clones detected, about 65% appear once; the ten largest clones hold around 6.8%. When sampled, the donors appeared nominally healthy, though they likely had unrecorded immune exposures. Sequences were obtained from PBMCs. The genes are TRBV11-2 and TRBJ2-7; D call uncertain. The sequence was collected from a man between 35 and 55 years old in good health and CMV-seropositive. The CDR3 reads CASSLGSYEQYF. The CDR3 DNA reads as TGTGCCAGCAGCTTAGGTAGCTACGAGCAGTACTTC.